The TCR beta chain under discussion was sequenced for a study of T cell changes during pregnancy in multiple sclerosis. Germline-derived CDR1 and CDR2 are SGDLS and YYNGEE. V was clipped by 4 bases and J by 1 base; unmatched bases: 3. The CDR3 is 16 amino acids. Libraries were prepared by immunoSEQ multiplex PCR; TCRdb keeps only in-frame clonotypes and omits some of them. The sample consists of around 34,000 clones, 90% of them appearing once. V usage is TRBV9 and J usage is TRBJ2-3; 13 bases are shared with TRBD2. The source was CD8+ T cells from peripheral blood mononuclear cells, collected after pregnancy. This sequence was found in a female donor with multiple sclerosis, enrolled in a pregnancy study. The CDR3 spells CASSPGLAGGTDTQYF. The CDR3 nucleotides are TGTGCCAGCAGCCCCGGACTAGCGGGGGGCACAGATACGCAGTATTTT.